This T cell receptor beta chain was profiled in a study of ipilimumab plus nivolumab after autologous stem cell transplantation. Study as a whole: Myeloma patients were high-risk transplant-naive or relapsed within 3 years of first autologous transplant. The study's findings and limits: Per the authors, repertoire, Treg and microbiota data justify further study.

Checkpoint therapy with ipilimumab 1 mg/kg began 14 to 28 days after transplant. Through week 26, nivolumab 3 mg/kg IV was given weeks 1, 4, 7, 10, then biweekly. The trim removed 4 bases at V and 2 bases at J, leaving 8 bases unmatched. Per germline, CDR1 SGHKS and CDR2 YYEKEE (reference sequence). The CDR3 runs 16 residues. For this clone: The antigen is unknown.

Sequencing was performed with immunoSEQ multiplex PCR; in TCRdb, only in-frame clones are kept and a portion is missing. The sample has about 9,400 clones, more than 60% seen once. The source of this sequence is a female donor with multiple myeloma. The chain is built from TRBV5-5 and TRBJ2-3, with TRBD1 identical over 9 bases. The sample in question was PBMCs, obtained in a trial of ipilimumab plus nivolumab as post-transplant consolidation. The CDR3 DNA is TGTGCCAGCAGCCAGGGGACAGGGAGCTACACAGATACGCAGTATTTT. Translation gives CASSQGTGSYTDTQYF. Supplemented by reference TRBV5-5 and TRBJ2-3, the full variable domain reads DAGVTQSPTHLIKTRGQQVTLRCSPISGHKSVSWYQQVLGQGPQFIFQYYEKEERGRGNFPDRFSARQFPNYSSELNVNALLLGDSALYLCASSQGTGSYTDTQYFGPGTRLTVL.